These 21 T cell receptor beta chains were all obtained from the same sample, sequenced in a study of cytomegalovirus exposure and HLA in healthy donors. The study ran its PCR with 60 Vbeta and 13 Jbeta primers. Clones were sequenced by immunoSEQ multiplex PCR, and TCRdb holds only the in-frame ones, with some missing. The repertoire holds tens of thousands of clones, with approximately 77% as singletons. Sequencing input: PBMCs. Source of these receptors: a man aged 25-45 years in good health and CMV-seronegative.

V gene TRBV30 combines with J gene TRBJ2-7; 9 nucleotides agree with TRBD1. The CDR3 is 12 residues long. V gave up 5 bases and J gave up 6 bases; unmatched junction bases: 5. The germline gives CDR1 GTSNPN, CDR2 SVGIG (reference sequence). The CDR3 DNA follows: TGTGCCTGGGAGACAGGGGGGAGCGAGCAGTACTTC. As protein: CAWETGGSEQYF.

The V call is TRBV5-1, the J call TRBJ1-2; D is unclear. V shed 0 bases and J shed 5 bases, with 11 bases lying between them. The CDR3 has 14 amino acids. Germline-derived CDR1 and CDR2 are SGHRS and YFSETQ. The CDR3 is CASSLVRGEYGYTF. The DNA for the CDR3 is TGCGCCAGCAGCTTGGTCCGGGGTGAGTATGGCTACACCTTC.

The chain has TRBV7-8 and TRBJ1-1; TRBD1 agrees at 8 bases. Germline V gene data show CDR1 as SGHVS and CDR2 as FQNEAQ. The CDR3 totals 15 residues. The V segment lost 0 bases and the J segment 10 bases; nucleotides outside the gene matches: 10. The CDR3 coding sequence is TGTGCCAGCAGCTTAGCTCCTCAGGGGGCAGTGGTAGCTTTCTTT. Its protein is CASSLAPQGAVVAFF.

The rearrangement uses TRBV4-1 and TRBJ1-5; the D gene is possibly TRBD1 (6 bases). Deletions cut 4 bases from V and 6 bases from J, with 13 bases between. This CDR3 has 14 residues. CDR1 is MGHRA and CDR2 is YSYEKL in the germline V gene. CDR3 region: CASSPTGFAQPQHF. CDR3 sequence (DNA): TGCGCCAGCAGCCCAACAGGGTTTGCTCAGCCCCAGCATTTT.

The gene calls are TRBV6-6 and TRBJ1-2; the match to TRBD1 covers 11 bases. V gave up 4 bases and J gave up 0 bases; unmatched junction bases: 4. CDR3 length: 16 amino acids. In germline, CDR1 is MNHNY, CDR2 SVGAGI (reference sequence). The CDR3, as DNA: TGTGCCAGCAGTTGGGGGACAGGGGGTACTAACTATGGCTACACCTTC. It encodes CASSWGTGGTNYGYTF.

CDR3 in DNA: TGTGCCAGCACCCGACAGGAGGCGAACACCGGGGAGCTGTTTTTT. The encoded protein is CASTRQEANTGELFF. This sequence joins TRBV6-1 and TRBJ2-2; possible D gene TRBD1, 6 bases. Germline-derived CDR1 and CDR2 are MNHNS and SASEGT. The CDR3 is 15 amino acids. The V end lost 7 bases, the J end lost 0 bases, and 12 bases lay between the germline ends.

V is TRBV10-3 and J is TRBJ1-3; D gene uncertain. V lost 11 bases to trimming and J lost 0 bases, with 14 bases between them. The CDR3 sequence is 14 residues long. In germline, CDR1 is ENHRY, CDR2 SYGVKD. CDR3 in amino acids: CAAVEGGSGNTIYF. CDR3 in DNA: TGTGCCGCTGTCGAGGGCGGCTCTGGAAACACCATATATTTT.

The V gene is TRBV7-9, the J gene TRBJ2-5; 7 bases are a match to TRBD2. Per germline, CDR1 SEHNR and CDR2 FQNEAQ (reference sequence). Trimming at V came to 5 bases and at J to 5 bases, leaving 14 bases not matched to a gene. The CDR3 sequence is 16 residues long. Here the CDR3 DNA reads TGTGCCAGCAGCAGCGCTTCAGCGGGGATTCTGGAGACCCAGTACTTC. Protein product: CASSSASAGILETQYF.

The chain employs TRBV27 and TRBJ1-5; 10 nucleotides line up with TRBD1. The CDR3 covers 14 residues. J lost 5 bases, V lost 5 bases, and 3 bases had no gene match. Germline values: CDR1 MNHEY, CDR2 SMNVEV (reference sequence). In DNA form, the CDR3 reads TGTGCCAGCAGTCCTGACAGGGGGCATCAGCCCCAGCATTTT. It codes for CASSPDRGHQPQHF.

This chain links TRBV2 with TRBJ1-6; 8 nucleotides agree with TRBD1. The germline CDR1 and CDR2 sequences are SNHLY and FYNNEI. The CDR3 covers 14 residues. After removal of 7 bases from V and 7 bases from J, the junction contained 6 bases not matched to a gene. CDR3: CASTVGTGNSPLHF. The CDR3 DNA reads TGTGCCAGCACTGTAGGGACAGGCAATTCACCCCTCCACTTT.

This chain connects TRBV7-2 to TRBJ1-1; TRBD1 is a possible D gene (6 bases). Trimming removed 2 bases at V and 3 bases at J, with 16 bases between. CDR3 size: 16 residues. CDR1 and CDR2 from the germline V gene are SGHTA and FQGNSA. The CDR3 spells CASSLKGVVRDTEAFF. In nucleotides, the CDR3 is TGTGCCAGCAGCTTAAAGGGGGTGGTAAGGGACACTGAAGCTTTCTTT.

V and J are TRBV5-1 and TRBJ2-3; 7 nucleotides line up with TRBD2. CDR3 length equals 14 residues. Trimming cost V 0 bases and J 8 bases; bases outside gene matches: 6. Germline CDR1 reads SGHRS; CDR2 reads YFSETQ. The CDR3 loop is CASSLVTGGSTQYF. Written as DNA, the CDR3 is TGCGCCAGCAGCTTGGTAACGGGAGGTTCTACGCAGTATTTT.

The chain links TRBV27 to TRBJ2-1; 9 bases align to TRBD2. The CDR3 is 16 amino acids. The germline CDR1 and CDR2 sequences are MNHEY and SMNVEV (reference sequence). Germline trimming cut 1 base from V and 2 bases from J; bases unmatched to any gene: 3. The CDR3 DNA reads TGTGCCAGCAGTTTATGGGTAGCGGGAGCCTACAATGAGCAGTTCTTC. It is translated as CASSLWVAGAYNEQFF.

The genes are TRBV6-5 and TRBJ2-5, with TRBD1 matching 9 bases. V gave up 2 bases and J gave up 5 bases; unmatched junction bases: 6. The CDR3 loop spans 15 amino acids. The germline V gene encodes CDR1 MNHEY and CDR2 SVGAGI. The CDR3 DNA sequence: TGTGCCAGCAGTTACGGGGACAGGGTTGGTGAGACCCAGTACTTC. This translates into CASSYGDRVGETQYF.

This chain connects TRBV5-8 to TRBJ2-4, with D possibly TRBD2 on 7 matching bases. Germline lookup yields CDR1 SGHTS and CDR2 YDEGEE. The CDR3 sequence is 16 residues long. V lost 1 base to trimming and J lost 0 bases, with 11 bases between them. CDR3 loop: CASSLRGGSAKNIQYF. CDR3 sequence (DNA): TGTGCCAGCAGCTTGAGGGGGGGGTCAGCCAAAAACATTCAGTACTTC.

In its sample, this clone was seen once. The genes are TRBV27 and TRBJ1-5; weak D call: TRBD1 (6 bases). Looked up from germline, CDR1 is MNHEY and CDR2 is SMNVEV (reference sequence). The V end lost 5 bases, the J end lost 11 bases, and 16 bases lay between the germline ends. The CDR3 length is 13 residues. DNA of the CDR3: TGTGCCAGCAGTCCACAGGGCGCATCGACCCAGCATTTT. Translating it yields CASSPQGASTQHF.

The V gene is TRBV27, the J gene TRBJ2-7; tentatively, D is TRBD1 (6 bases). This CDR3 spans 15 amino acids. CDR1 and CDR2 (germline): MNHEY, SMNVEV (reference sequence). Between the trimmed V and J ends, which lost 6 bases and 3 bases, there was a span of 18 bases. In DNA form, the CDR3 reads TGTGCCAGCAGAGCGACCTGGGACACCCTCTACGAGCAGTACTTC. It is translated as CASRATWDTLYEQYF.

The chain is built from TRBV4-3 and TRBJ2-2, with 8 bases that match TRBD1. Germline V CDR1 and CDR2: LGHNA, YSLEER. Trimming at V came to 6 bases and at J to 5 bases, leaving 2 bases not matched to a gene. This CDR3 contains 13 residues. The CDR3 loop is CASRTGVTGELFF. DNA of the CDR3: TGCGCCAGCAGGACAGGGGTTACCGGGGAGCTGTTTTTT.

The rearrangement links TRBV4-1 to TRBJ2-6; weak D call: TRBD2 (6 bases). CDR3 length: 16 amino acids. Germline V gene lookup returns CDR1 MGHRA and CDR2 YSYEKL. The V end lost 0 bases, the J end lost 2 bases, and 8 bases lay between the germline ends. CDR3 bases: TGCGCCAGCAGCCAAGAGGGGGGTACTGGGGCCAACGTCCTGACTTTC. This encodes CASSQEGGTGANVLTF.

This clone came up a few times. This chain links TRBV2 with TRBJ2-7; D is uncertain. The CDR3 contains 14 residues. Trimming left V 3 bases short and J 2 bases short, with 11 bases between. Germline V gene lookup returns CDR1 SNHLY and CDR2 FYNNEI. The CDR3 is CASSDGSLAYEQYF. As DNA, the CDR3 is TGTGCCAGCAGTGACGGGTCGTTAGCCTACGAGCAGTACTTC.

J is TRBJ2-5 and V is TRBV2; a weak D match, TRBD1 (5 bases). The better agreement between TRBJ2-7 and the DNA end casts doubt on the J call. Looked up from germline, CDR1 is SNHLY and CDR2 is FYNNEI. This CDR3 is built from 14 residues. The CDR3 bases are TGTGCCAGCAGTGAGCAGGGTTCGACCTACGAGCAGTACTTC. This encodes CASSEQGSTYEQYF.